This T cell receptor beta chain was identified in a study of cytomegalovirus exposure and HLA in healthy donors. Study-wide points: Per a prior analysis, the majority of TCR beta V segments were productive roughly 90% or roughly 30% of the time.

With 6 bases removed from V and 2 bases from J, the gap between germline ends came to 8 bases. CDR3 length: 11 amino acids. Germline V gene lookup returns CDR1 DFQATT and CDR2 SNEGSKA (reference sequence). This clone was counted between two and nine times. Its antigen remains unidentified. The study ran its PCR with 60 Vbeta and 13 Jbeta primers. Here immunoSEQ multiplex PCR was the method, and the copy in TCRdb shows in-frame clones only, minus some. The sample consists of some 120,000 clones, 8% to 10% of them appearing once. The sequencing input was PBMCs. The chain links TRBV20-1 to TRBJ2-7, with TRBD1 as a possible D gene (6 bases). This clonotype originated in a young man in good health and CMV-seronegative. This chain's CDR3 is CSAGQAYEQYF. In nucleotides, the CDR3 is TGCAGTGCGGGACAAGCCTACGAGCAGTACTTC.